Described below is a single T cell receptor (beta chain) sequence and its context. As yet, its antigen is unknown. The record originates from a study of blood T cells in healthy people across ages. Study-wide results and caveats: Leaving the PBMCs unsorted stopped any conclusive comparison of naive versus antigen-experienced cells.

A sample-barcoded 5' primer and a J-beta primer mix were used in a second PCR of about 7 to 12 cycles. Using its own MiXCR run on the 5' RACE reads, TCRdb lists one record per CDR3 protein. This sample has 600,000 to 650,000 distinct CDR3 sequences, with 58% found just once. The CDR3 covers 15 residues. With 4 bases clipped from V and 3 bases from J, the junction kept 6 bases outside the gene matches. CDR1 and CDR2 (germline): KGHSH, LQKENI. Every donor gave ten milliliters of peripheral blood. The V call is TRBV18, the J call TRBJ2-7; 10 bases line up with TRBD1. Material: blood. This sequence was found in a man in his 60s in good health. In DNA, the CDR3 is TGTGCCAGCTCACTCGGACAGGGGGTAGGCTACGAGCAGTACTTC. It specifies CASSLGQGVGYEQYF.